A single T cell receptor (beta chain) is shown here with its context. No antigen is known for it. The input lacks base qualities; no much larger clone sits a single base away. The donors were healthy, HIV-negative adults who had no recently reported acute infections or vaccinations. Only Caucasian adults living in Nashville, Tennessee, USA were represented among the donors. Magnetic negative selection was used to enrich CD4+ T cells, after which naive cells were positively selected on CD45RA and the negative fraction became the memory subset. Blood was obtained by leukapheresis, after which PBMCs were separated by Ficoll-Histopaque density gradient centrifugation and cryopreserved in liquid nitrogen vapor phase. Analytical flow cytometry was used to check the purity and quantity of each magnetically sorted T cell population. Genomic DNA was isolated from each sorted fraction and quantified by UV absorbance on a Nanodrop 2000c.

The germline ends are 13 bases apart after V is trimmed by 5 bases and J by 2 bases. The CDR3 numbers 15 residues from cysteine through phenylalanine. The kept DNA is CDR3 alone, 45 bases in frame from the first base. CDR1 and CDR2 are read off the germline V gene as SGHTA and FQGTGA. The data originate from a study of shared clonotypes between healthy human individuals (dated by TCRdb to about 2020). A note on the overall study: A couple of women and three men aged 18 to 49 years were included in the cohort. Per donor, leukapheresis produced somewhere between about 0.94 and 8.9 billion PBMCs. Libraries were prepared and TCR repertoires were sequenced by different laboratories using diverse techniques, in order to increase sequencing depth and limit assay-specific biases. The study deeply sequenced blood TCR repertoires of about five healthy adults to estimate repertoire size and the extent of clonotype sharing between individuals. Per donor, three plates each were used for CD4 naive and CD4 memory, two for CD8 naive, and one for CD8 memory. Beyond this particular receptor, the publication reports: Sampling was limited to blood, and TCR repertoires in tissue likely differ from TCR repertoires in blood. Higher generation probabilities were observed for clonotypes shared by all four sorted-subset donors than for non-shared clonotypes. About 4.5% of naive CD4, 3% to 3.5% of naive CD8, about 2.4% of memory CD4, and less than 0.45% of memory CD8 clonotypes were shared across several donors. Because the study included a small number of donors, the genetic and exposure-history diversity represented was limited. Based on pairwise subsampling, the degree of clonotype sharing among donors was expected to be affected by sequencing depth. Naive subsets generally had larger estimated clonotype richness than memory subsets did. Even with the large sequencing depth, rarefaction of the sorted-subset datasets indicated that sequencing was incomplete.

TCR CDR3 regions were amplified from genomic DNA by multiplex PCR using the deep immunoSEQ assay. Genomic DNA extracted from each cell subset was distributed evenly over all wells of several immunoSEQ 96-well plates, and each plate served as one replicate. For sorted subsets, roughly 200 ng of genomic DNA, equivalent to 25,000 to 35,000 T cell genomes, went into each replicate PCR. Purified libraries were measured with a Qubit 3.0 fluorometer, size-checked on a Bioanalyzer 2100, and measured again with the KAPA Library Quantification kit. A separate single-read 150-cycle Illumina NextSeq 550 flow cell was used to sequence each immunoSEQ 96-well plate. In the authors' own workflow: The immunoSEQ output contained only junctional sequences without quality scores, so filtering could not match that applied to full-length reads. To assign V/J genes and CDR3, sequences were annotated using PyIR, a Python wrapper for IgBLAST v1.9, with IMGT germline references. Reads were removed for weak V/J assignments (E-value above 1e-6), missing CDR3, stop codons, out-of-frame junctions, or ambiguous translated residues. V3J clonotypes were defined as sequences sharing the same inferred V gene, J gene, and CDR3 amino acid sequence. Percentage overlap between repertoires was computed as shared unique clonotypes divided by the size of the smaller repertoire. Richness of each repertoire was evaluated using RTK rarefaction, the Chao1 estimator, and Recon v2.1 estimates of unobserved clonotypes. OLGA was used to compute generation probabilities for all TCRbeta clonotypes that the gDNA method yielded from a few donors. What TCRdb holds here is the immuneACCESS table cut down to in-frame rearrangements. Part of the clones is not present; checked against another copy, under half of the missing clones reflect an unresolved V gene, and the others are unexplained. The V and J calls and clone size are taken from that table; D and trimming were inferred from the DNA. This sample has roughly 1.4 million clones in its table, and approximately 98.5% of those were observed once. Over 0.3% of the sample belongs to the ten largest clones.

The V and J segments used are TRBV7-3 and TRBJ2-1, with the D gene call left open. The specimen was naive CD4+ T cells sorted from blood. According to the study, the label for this sample's cell subset or site signals: CD45RA+ positively selected. The receptor was isolated from a man under 40 in good health. For the CDR3, the sequence is CASSPAGLPYNEQFF. The bases are TGTGCCAGCAGCCCTGCCGGTCTACCCTACAATGAGCAGTTCTTC.